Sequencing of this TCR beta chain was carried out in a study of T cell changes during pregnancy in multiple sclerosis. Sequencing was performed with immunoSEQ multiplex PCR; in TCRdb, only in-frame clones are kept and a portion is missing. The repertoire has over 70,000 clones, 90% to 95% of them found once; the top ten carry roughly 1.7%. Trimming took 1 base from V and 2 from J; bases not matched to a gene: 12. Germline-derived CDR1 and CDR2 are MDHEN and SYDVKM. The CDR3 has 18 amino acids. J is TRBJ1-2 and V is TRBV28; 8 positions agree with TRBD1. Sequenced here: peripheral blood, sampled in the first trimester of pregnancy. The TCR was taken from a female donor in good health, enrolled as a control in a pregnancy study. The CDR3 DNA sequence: TGTGCCAGCAGTTTATATTTGTCCAGGGGGCGCGTGAACTATGGCTACACCTTC. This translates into CASSLYLSRGRVNYGYTF.